This is a list of T cell receptor beta chains from one sample in a study of control samples from healthy donors and cancer patients. Data came from immunoSEQ multiplex PCR; TCRdb stores just in-frame clones and leaves some out. The profile shows some 150,000 clones, about 94% of them singletons. Specimen: blood. These receptors came from a middle-aged man in good health. The CDR3 runs from the conserved cysteine through the conserved F or W. Fields, in order: J gene, D gene, V gene, clone size, CDR3 DNA, CDR3 protein. A D gene is named only where the DNA matches it firmly. Clone size is shown for a subset of rows, as once, few, many or a class of expanded clone.

j_call: TRBJ2-4; d_call: TRBD1; v_call: TRBV12-3/TRBV12-4; clone_size: NA; cdr3_nt: TGTGCCAGCAGTTTCCATTTAACAGGGGATCAGTACTTC; cdr3_aa: CASSFHLTGDQYF
j_call: TRBJ2-7; d_call: TRBD1; v_call: TRBV5-1; clone_size: NA; cdr3_nt: TGCGCCAGCAGCCCCGGGACAGGGGGCTTCTACGAGCAGTACTTC; cdr3_aa: CASSPGTGGFYEQYF
j_call: TRBJ1-2; d_call: NA; v_call: TRBV7-9; clone_size: NA; cdr3_nt: TGTGCCAGCAGCCCATGGCAGGAATACTATGGCTACACCTTC; cdr3_aa: CASSPWQEYYGYTF
j_call: TRBJ1-5; d_call: NA; v_call: TRBV27; clone_size: NA; cdr3_nt: TGTGCCAGCAGTTGGTCGGGCAATCAGCCCCAGCATTTT; cdr3_aa: CASSWSGNQPQHF
j_call: TRBJ1-6; d_call: NA; v_call: TRBV10-3; clone_size: NA; cdr3_nt: TGTGCCATCAGTGAGTCTCCAGGGAAAAAAAATTCACCCCTCCACTTT; cdr3_aa: CAISESPGKKNSPLHF
j_call: TRBJ1-1; d_call: TRBD1; v_call: TRBV6-5; clone_size: NA; cdr3_nt: TGTGCCAACAGGGGGAACACTGAAGCTTTCTTT; cdr3_aa: CANRGNTEAFF
j_call: TRBJ2-3; d_call: NA; v_call: TRBV10-2; clone_size: NA; cdr3_nt: TGCGCCAGCAGTGGGGTAATCTCAGATACGCAGTATTTT; cdr3_aa: CASSGVISDTQYF
j_call: TRBJ2-3; d_call: NA; v_call: TRBV6-6; clone_size: NA; cdr3_nt: TGTGCCAGCATCAAGTCACGGCGGGGTGAAGCAGATACGCAGTATTTT; cdr3_aa: CASIKSRRGEADTQYF
j_call: TRBJ1-1; d_call: NA; v_call: TRBV5-1; clone_size: NA; cdr3_nt: TGCGCCAGCAGCTTGGAGACAGGTAGAGTTGGGGCTTTCTTT; cdr3_aa: CASSLETGRVGAFF
j_call: TRBJ1-6; d_call: NA; v_call: TRBV6-1; clone_size: once; cdr3_nt: TGTGCCAGCAGTGAACGCCTGGGACGGGGTTCACCCCTCCACTTT; cdr3_aa: CASSERLGRGSPLHF
j_call: TRBJ2-7; d_call: NA; v_call: TRBV6-6; clone_size: once; cdr3_nt: TGTGCCAGCAGTTACAATGGGGGAAGCGACGAGCAGTACTTC; cdr3_aa: CASSYNGGSDEQYF
j_call: TRBJ2-1; d_call: TRBD1; v_call: TRBV6-2/TRBV6-3; clone_size: NA; cdr3_nt: TGTGCCAGCAGTTTCGGGCCGGGACAGGGTGCCTACAATGAGCAGTTCTTC; cdr3_aa: CASSFGPGQGAYNEQFF
j_call: TRBJ1-2; d_call: NA; v_call: TRBV6-5; clone_size: NA; cdr3_nt: TGTGCCAGCAGTTACTCGCGGATCCTAGGCTATGGCTACACCTTC; cdr3_aa: CASSYSRILGYGYTF
j_call: TRBJ1-3; d_call: NA; v_call: TRBV5-1; clone_size: NA; cdr3_nt: TGCGCCAGCAGCTTTGACGTATCTGGAAACACCATATATTTT; cdr3_aa: CASSFDVSGNTIYF
j_call: TRBJ1-1; d_call: NA; v_call: TRBV27; clone_size: NA; cdr3_nt: TGTGCCAGCAGCCAATACACAGGAATGAACACTGAAGCTTTCTTT; cdr3_aa: CASSQYTGMNTEAFF
j_call: TRBJ1-2; d_call: NA; v_call: TRBV11-2; clone_size: NA; cdr3_nt: TGTGCCAGCAGCTTCCGGGCAGGGAGGGGCTACACCTTC; cdr3_aa: CASSFRAGRGYTF
j_call: TRBJ1-2; d_call: TRBD1; v_call: TRBV5-6; clone_size: NA; cdr3_nt: TGTGCCAGCAGCCTCCAACAGGGGGCGCGGGGCTACACCTTC; cdr3_aa: CASSLQQGARGYTF